This is a list of T cell receptor beta chains from one sample in a study of T cell changes during pregnancy in multiple sclerosis. TCRdb's table, derived via immunoSEQ multiplex PCR, lists solely in-frame clones and lacks some. The repertoire consists of tens of thousands of clones, with about 92% occurring once and the leading ten covering 0.64%. The material was CD4+ T cells from peripheral blood mononuclear cells, obtained after pregnancy. The receptors were gathered from a female donor with multiple sclerosis, enrolled in a pregnancy study. The CDR3 runs from the conserved cysteine through the conserved F or W. The D gene is left open where the match is weak. Clone sizes are given selectively: once, few, many, or a class where the clone is expanded.

D	size	J	V	CDR3	DNA
TRBD1	-	TRBJ1-5	TRBV4-3	CASSQAPRGEGNQPQHF	TGCGCCAGCAGCCAGGCACCCAGGGGGGAGGGCAATCAGCCCCAGCATTTT
TRBD1	-	TRBJ2-6	TRBV19	CASSLGQNGANVLTF	TGTGCCAGTAGTCTGGGACAGAACGGGGCCAACGTCCTGACTTTC
-	-	TRBJ1-5	TRBV4-1	CASSQDRLSNQPQHF	TGCGCCAGCAGCCAAGACAGGTTGAGCAATCAGCCCCAGCATTTT
TRBD1	-	TRBJ1-6	TRBV6-6	CASSYSIDRGRSPLHF	TGTGCCAGCAGTTACTCGATCGACAGGGGGCGATCACCCCTCCACTTT
-	many	TRBJ1-2	TRBV29-1	CSVADSAEGYTF	TGCAGCGTCGCCGACAGTGCCGAGGGCTACACCTTC
TRBD1	-	TRBJ1-2	TRBV6-1	CASKGTGGRNYGYTF	TGTGCCAGCAAGGGGACAGGGGGCAGGAACTATGGCTACACCTTC
-	-	TRBJ1-1	TRBV9	CASSVGGGGGNTEAFF	TGTGCCAGCAGCGTAGGGGGGGGCGGTGGGAACACTGAAGCTTTCTTT
-	-	TRBJ1-2	TRBV2	CASGHRALDPNYGYTF	TGTGCCAGCGGTCACAGAGCCTTAGATCCTAACTATGGCTACACCTTC
TRBD2	-	TRBJ2-5	TRBV5-4	CASSRLAETQYF	TGTGCCAGCAGCCGACTAGCTGAGACCCAGTACTTC
-	-	TRBJ1-1	TRBV11-3	CASSLRGEKTEAFF	TGTGCCAGCAGCCTACGCGGGGAGAAAACTGAAGCTTTCTTT
TRBD2	-	TRBJ2-7	TRBV6-6	CATTKGLGGSYEQYF	TGTGCCACCACTAAGGGACTAGGCGGATCCTACGAGCAGTACTTC
-	-	TRBJ1-1	TRBV15	CATSRGKGMNTEAFF	TGTGCCACCAGCAGAGGGAAGGGGATGAACACTGAAGCTTTCTTT
-	-	TRBJ1-4	TRBV19	CASSIPKGGLFF	TGTGCCAGTAGTATACCGAAGGGAGGGCTGTTTTTT
TRBD2	-	TRBJ2-5	TRBV29-1	CSAPSAGPETQYF	TGCAGCGCACCGTCAGCGGGGCCAGAGACCCAGTACTTC
-	-	TRBJ1-2	TRBV15	CATSPTSPGLGANYGYTF	TGTGCCACCAGCCCAACTTCGCCGGGACTAGGGGCCAACTATGGCTACACCTTC
-	-	TRBJ1-1	TRBV7-2	CASSAGDRENTEAFF	TGTGCCAGCAGCGCGGGGGACCGGGAGAACACTGAAGCTTTCTTT
TRBD2	-	TRBJ2-3	TRBV2	CASSMASGTTDTQYF	TGTGCCAGCAGTATGGCTAGCGGGACAACAGATACGCAGTATTTT
TRBD2	-	TRBJ2-1	TRBV19	CASSFWAGVAGNEQFF	TGTGCCAGTAGCTTTTGGGCGGGGGTAGCGGGCAATGAGCAGTTCTTC
TRBD1	-	TRBJ2-7	TRBV30	CAWGPWTGGPYEQYF	TGTGCCTGGGGCCCCTGGACAGGGGGCCCCTACGAGCAGTACTTC
-	-	TRBJ2-1	TRBV19	CASSRSVAGAISSYNEQFF	TGTGCCAGTAGCCGGTCGGTTGCGGGGGCTATCAGCTCCTACAATGAGCAGTTCTTC
TRBD2	-	TRBJ2-5	TRBV2	CASSEARGGVLAQYF	TGTGCCAGCAGTGAAGCGCGGGGGGGGGTTTTGGCCCAGTACTTC
TRBD1	once	TRBJ1-6	TRBV6-5	CASSYLGQGDSPLHF	TGTGCCAGCAGTTACCTGGGACAGGGAGACTCACCCCTCCACTTT
TRBD2	-	TRBJ2-2	TRBV7-2	CASSGGRGVNTGELFF	TGTGCCAGCAGCGGAGGGCGGGGGGTGAACACCGGGGAGCTGTTTTTT
-	-	TRBJ2-1	TRBV5-4	CASSGFRLSPSYNEQFF	TGTGCCAGCAGCGGGTTCCGCCTTAGCCCCTCCTACAATGAGCAGTTCTTC
-	-	TRBJ1-2	TRBV5-1	CASSYRTPDYGYTF	TGCGCCAGCAGCTATCGGACTCCGGACTATGGCTACACCTTC
-	few	TRBJ1-2	TRBV5-4	CASSLPRGRGGYTF	TGTGCCAGCAGCTTGCCCAGGGGAAGGGGTGGCTACACCTTC
-	-	TRBJ2-1	TRBV19	CASIGQTAYNEQFF	TGTGCCAGTATAGGACAGACAGCTTACAATGAGCAGTTCTTC
-	-	TRBJ2-7	TRBV5-1	CASSQRPDGYRAYEQYF	TGCGCCAGCAGCCAAAGACCCGACGGGTACAGGGCCTACGAGCAGTACTTC
-	many	TRBJ1-4	TRBV7-9	CASSRGGVEGSEKLFF	TGTGCCAGCAGTAGGGGGGGCGTGGAAGGGAGTGAAAAACTGTTTTTT
TRBD2	-	TRBJ2-7	TRBV30	CAWSIGTSWGYEQYF	TGTGCCTGGAGCATAGGGACTAGTTGGGGCTACGAGCAGTACTTC
-	-	TRBJ2-3	TRBV29-1	CSVELGQGSVADTQYF	TGCAGCGTTGAATTGGGGCAGGGGTCGGTAGCAGATACGCAGTATTTT
-	-	TRBJ2-7	TRBV6-5	CATRERGPYEQYF	TGTGCCACCAGGGAAAGAGGGCCTTACGAGCAGTACTTC
TRBD1	-	TRBJ2-3	TRBV11-2	CASKGQGDLSTDTQYF	TGTGCCAGCAAGGGACAGGGCGACCTTTCCACAGATACGCAGTATTTT
-	-	TRBJ2-7	TRBV15	CATSRAGLNYEQYF	TGTGCCACCAGCAGAGCGGGGTTAAATTACGAGCAGTACTTC
-	once	TRBJ1-2	TRBV7-2	CASSVPGADYGYTF	TGTGCCAGCAGCGTCCCAGGGGCGGATTATGGCTACACCTTC
TRBD1	-	TRBJ1-2	TRBV6-5	CASSSTDRGRRGYTF	TGTGCCAGCAGCTCCACTGACAGGGGGCGACGGGGCTACACCTTC
-	few	TRBJ2-3	TRBV6-5	CASRTASPDTQYF	TGTGCCAGCAGGACTGCTAGCCCAGATACGCAGTATTTT
-	-	TRBJ2-7	TRBV6-6	CASSYHKATYEQYF	TGTGCCAGCAGTTATCATAAAGCAACCTACGAGCAGTACTTC
-	-	TRBJ2-6	TRBV10-3	CAISPTAGANVLTF	TGTGCCATCAGCCCCACAGCTGGGGCCAACGTCCTGACTTTC
-	-	TRBJ1-1	TRBV10-3	CAIRLRDTNTEAFF	TGTGCCATCAGACTGAGGGACACCAACACTGAAGCTTTCTTT
TRBD2	-	TRBJ2-1	TRBV4-1	CASSLNLPRGGATNEQFF	TGCGCCAGCAGCCTCAACCTCCCTCGCGGGGGGGCGACCAATGAGCAGTTCTTC
-	once	TRBJ2-1	TRBV11-1	CASSVGGASKQFF	TGTGCCAGCAGCGTGGGGGGAGCATCCAAGCAGTTCTTC
TRBD2	-	TRBJ2-2	TRBV6-5	CASSYSLAGFAGELFF	TGTGCCAGCAGTTACTCCCTAGCGGGGTTTGCCGGGGAGCTGTTTTTT
-	-	TRBJ2-6	TRBV18	CASPQGGYAGANVLTF	TGTGCCAGCCCTCAGGGTGGGTATGCTGGGGCCAACGTCCTGACTTTC
-	-	TRBJ1-2	TRBV25-1	CASTEGVGGYTF	TGTGCCAGCACCGAAGGAGTAGGTGGCTACACCTTC
TRBD1	-	TRBJ1-2	TRBV7-3	CASSTHGQGTGYTF	TGTGCCAGCAGCACGCACGGACAGGGAACGGGCTACACCTTC
-	-	TRBJ2-1	TRBV7-9	CASSLPIQGPAYNEQFF	TGTGCCAGCAGCTTACCGATACAGGGACCAGCCTACAATGAGCAGTTCTTC
-	-	TRBJ2-3	TRBV13	CASSLGRRTSTDTQYF	TGTGCCAGCAGCTTAGGTAGGAGGACTAGCACAGATACGCAGTATTTT
TRBD1	-	TRBJ1-6	TRBV9	CASSSWDSGNSPLHF	TGTGCCAGCAGCAGCTGGGACAGCGGGAATTCACCCCTCCACTTT
-	-	TRBJ1-2	TRBV19	CASRGDINYGYTF	TGTGCCAGCCGGGGAGATATTAACTATGGCTACACCTTC
-	-	TRBJ1-5	TRBV2	CASSEFQNQPQHF	TGTGCCAGCAGTGAATTCCAAAATCAGCCCCAGCATTTT
-	-	TRBJ2-1	TRBV9	CASSARGVGNEQFF	TGTGCCAGCAGCGCCCGCGGGGTGGGGAATGAGCAGTTCTTC
TRBD2	-	TRBJ2-5	TRBV19	CASSPYGLARVETQYF	TGTGCCAGTAGTCCCTACGGACTAGCGCGGGTGGAGACCCAGTACTTC